The 26 T cell receptor beta chains given below trace back to one sample, sequenced in a study of blood T cell repertoires in COVID-19. Clones were sequenced by immunoSEQ multiplex PCR, and TCRdb holds only the in-frame ones, with some missing. The data contain roughly 200,000 clones, roughly 83% of them seen just once; the ten biggest clones take up around 6%. The sample was PBMCs or T cells enriched from blood (not recorded which). Receptors were obtained from a man in his forties with acute COVID-19.

The V and J genes are TRBV5-1 and TRBJ2-7, with TRBD2 matching 7 bases. Losses at the gene ends were 4 bases for V and 3 bases for J; bases not matched to a gene: 7. This CDR3 has 14 amino acids. Germline V gene lookup returns CDR1 SGHRS and CDR2 YFSETQ. CDR3 sequence reads: CASSQEWGGYEQYF. For the CDR3, the DNA is TGCGCCAGCAGCCAGGAGTGGGGGGGCTACGAGCAGTACTTC.

This clone occurred a few times. The chain employs TRBV18 and TRBJ1-5, with a tentative D call TRBD1 (5 bases). The CDR3 extends over 14 amino acids. V was clipped by 6 bases and J by 7 bases, with 16 bases between them. The V gene's germline CDR1 is KGHSH and CDR2 LQKENI. This CDR3 is CASSRIGVEQPQHF. The CDR3 DNA reads TGTGCCAGCTCCCGGATAGGGGTGGAGCAGCCCCAGCATTTT. Full variable domain (missing parts from reference TRBV18 and TRBJ1-5): NAGVMQNPRHLVRRRGQEARLRCSPMKGHSHVYWYRQLPEEGLKFMVYLQKENIIDESGMPKERFSAEFPKEGPSILRIQQVVRGDSAAYFCASSRIGVEQPQHFGDGTRLSIL.

The chain couples TRBV5-4 to TRBJ2-2; TRBD2 matches at 8 bases. This CDR3 is built from 17 residues. V shed 3 bases, J shed 0 bases, and the junction held 7 bases outside the gene matches. CDR1 and CDR2 from the germline V gene are SGHNT and YYREEE (reference sequence). The CDR3 DNA is TGTGCCAGCAGCTCACTCGGGCGGGAGGCGAACACCGGGGAGCTGTTTTTT. This encodes CASSSLGREANTGELFF.

V is TRBV10-3 and J is TRBJ1-2; D unresolved. The CDR3 length is 14 residues. Trimming stripped 0 bases from V and 4 bases from J, with 9 bases between. Germline V lookup: CDR1 ENHRY, CDR2 SYGVKD. In nucleotides, the CDR3 is TGTGCCATCAGTGAGTCGACGGGGAGCTATGGCTACACCTTC. This codes for CAISESTGSYGYTF.

This sequence joins TRBV13 and TRBJ1-4; D unresolved. V lost 8 bases and J lost 7, with 8 bases in between. The germline V gene encodes CDR1 PRHDT and CDR2 FYEKMQ (reference sequence). The CDR3 sequence is 11 residues long. This chain's CDR3 is CASRRSEKLFF. The DNA of the CDR3 is TGTGCCAGCCGTAGGAGTGAAAAACTGTTTTTT.

The chain joins TRBV9 to TRBJ2-1; TRBD2 might be the D (6 bases). CDR1 is SGDLS, CDR2 YYNGEE, per germline. Trimming removed 4 bases at V and 10 bases at J, with 9 bases between. The CDR3 length is 11 residues. The CDR3 region has the DNA TGTGCCAGCAGCTTGGGGGGAGAGCAGTTCTTC. Protein: CASSLGGEQFF.

The genes are TRBV9 and TRBJ2-5, with D perhaps matching TRBD2 (6 bases). CDR1 is SGDLS, CDR2 YYNGEE, per germline. V lost 7 bases to trimming and J lost 5 bases, with 18 bases between them. CDR3 length: 14 amino acids. The CDR3 nucleotides read TGTGCCAGCGGAGGGCCGACAGTTGTCGAGACCCAGTACTTC. It specifies CASGGPTVVETQYF.

The gene calls are TRBV6-4 and TRBJ2-3; 9 positions agree with TRBD2. V gave up 8 bases and J gave up 5 bases; unmatched junction bases: 5. From germline, CDR1 is MRHNA and CDR2 SNTAGT. The CDR3 loop spans 13 amino acids. The CDR3 DNA reads TGTGCCAGCGGGCCTAGCGGGAAAGATACGCAGTATTTT. This encodes CASGPSGKDTQYF.

This rearrangement joins TRBV3-1 (or the pseudogene TRBV3-2) to TRBJ2-2; D is uncertain. The V gene's germline CDR1 is LGHDT and CDR2 YNNKEL (reference sequence). Deletions cut 3 bases from V and 5 bases from J, with 10 bases between. The CDR3 loop spans 14 amino acids. In nucleotides, the CDR3 is TGTGCCAGCAGCCACGGAGCCCTAACCGGGGAGCTGTTTTTT. Its translation: CASSHGALTGELFF.

The chain couples TRBV19 to TRBJ1-1; a possible D gene is TRBD1 (6 bases). Germline values: CDR1 LNHDA, CDR2 SQIVND (reference sequence). Trimming pared 5 bases from V and 1 base from J, leaving 20 bases between. The CDR3 runs to 17 residues. This CDR3 is CASSVTGLGRRNTEAFF. In DNA, the CDR3 is TGTGCCAGTAGTGTTACAGGGTTGGGTCGAAGGAACACTGAAGCTTTCTTT.

The V and J genes are TRBV6-6 and TRBJ2-7; D may be TRBD2 (6 bases). Germline lookup yields CDR1 MNHNY and CDR2 SVGAGI (reference sequence). This CDR3 is built from 12 residues. The V end lost 6 bases, the J end lost 3 bases, and 9 bases lay between the germline ends. CDR3 DNA sequence: TGTGCCAGCAGAGGGACTTACTACGAGCAGTACTTC. Protein sequence: CASRGTYYEQYF.

CDR3 bases: TGTGCCAGTAGTGCGAACGGGGAGACAGGGGACTATGGCTACACCTTC. It yields the protein CASSANGETGDYGYTF. V gene TRBV19 combines with J gene TRBJ1-2; TRBD1 matches at 8 bases. Unmatched junction bases numbered 11, after V lost 5 bases and J lost 3 bases. The CDR3 is 16 amino acids. Germline V gene lookup returns CDR1 LNHDA and CDR2 SQIVND (reference sequence). Drawing the rest from reference TRBV19 and TRBJ1-2, the complete variable domain is DGGITQSPKYLFRKEGQNVTLSCEQNLNHDAMYWYRQDPGQGLRLIYYSQIVNDFQKGDIAEGYSVSREKKESFPLTVTSAQKNPTAFYLCASSANGETGDYGYTFGSGTRLTVV.

Only a few counts were recorded for this clone. The chain is built from TRBV9 and TRBJ2-1; 9 bases are shared with TRBD2. The ends lost 0 bases at V and 9 bases at J; junction bases unmatched: 10. This CDR3 is 16 amino acids long. Germline V lookup: CDR1 SGDLS, CDR2 YYNGEE. The CDR3 DNA sequence: TGTGCCAGCAGCGTAGGGTTAGCGGGAGAGTTCAGTGAGCAGTTCTTC. It is translated as CASSVGLAGEFSEQFF.

This clone showed up just once. The V gene is TRBV25-1, the J gene TRBJ1-4; D possibly corresponds to TRBD1 (5 bases). The germline CDR1 and CDR2 sequences are MGHDK and SYGVNS. V was cut by 1 base and J by 8 bases, with 11 bases left in between. CDR3 size: 14 residues. In DNA form, the CDR3 reads TGTGCCAGCAGTGAATCCCGACGGGGGGAAAAACTGTTTTTT. The encoded protein is CASSESRRGEKLFF.

V usage is TRBV1 and J usage is TRBJ1-5; the table's TRBD1 call for D was not verified on the DNA. TRBV1 has pseudogene status. The CDR3 is 17 residues long. Here the CDR3 DNA reads TGCACCAGCAGCCAAGAATCGGACAGGGGATCCAATCAGCCCCAGCATTTT. Translation: CTSSQESDRGSNQPQHF.

The rearrangement joins TRBV2 to TRBJ2-1, with D tentatively TRBD1 (6 bases). Trimming removed 2 bases at V and 8 bases at J, with 16 bases between. The CDR3 length is 15 residues. The germline V gene encodes CDR1 SNHLY and CDR2 FYNNEI. As DNA, the CDR3 is TGTGCCAGCAGTGAACCTCGGGACAATGTGGATGAGCAGTTCTTC. This translates into CASSEPRDNVDEQFF. Combining the CDR3 with reference TRBV2 and TRBJ2-1 gives the whole variable domain EPEVTQTPSHQVTQMGQEVILRCVPISNHLYFYWYRQILGQKVEFLVSFYNNEISEKSEIFDDQFSVERPDGSNFTLKIRSTKLEDSAMYFCASSEPRDNVDEQFFGPGTRLTVL.

This sequence joins TRBV20-1 and TRBJ2-7; TRBD1 might be the D (6 bases). Germline loops: CDR1 DFQATT, CDR2 SNEGSKA (reference sequence). The CDR3 covers 15 residues. Trimming left V 6 bases short and J 0 bases short, with 18 bases between. In DNA, the CDR3 is TGCAGTGCAAGTAAGGGGGATACCATCTCCTACGAGCAGTACTTC. Encoded protein: CSASKGDTISYEQYF.

This clone was observed a handful of times. This sequence joins TRBV3-1 (or the pseudogene TRBV3-2) and TRBJ1-3; 7 nucleotides agree with TRBD1. Germline assignment: CDR1 LGHDT and CDR2 YNNKEL (reference sequence). The V gene end was trimmed by 2 bases and the J gene end by 6 bases; junction bases not matched to a gene: 4. There are 14 residues in the CDR3. CDR3 DNA: TGTGCCAGCAGCCAAAGCAGGGGGGTAAACACCATATATTTT. Its translation is CASSQSRGVNTIYF.

The rearrangement uses TRBV28 and TRBJ2-7, with a possible D match to TRBD2 (6 bases). Trimming pared 8 bases from V and 0 bases from J, leaving 23 bases between. This CDR3 region has 17 residues. Looked up from germline, CDR1 is MDHEN and CDR2 is SYDVKM. The CDR3 here is CASSIEAGLEISYEQYF. Here the CDR3 DNA reads TGTGCCAGCTCCATCGAGGCGGGACTGGAAATCTCCTACGAGCAGTACTTC. Looking up the rest from reference TRBV28 and TRBJ2-7 gives the full variable domain: DVKVTQSSRYLVKRTGEKVFLECVQDMDHENMFWYRQDPGLGLRLIYFSYDVKMKEKGDIPEGYSVSREKKERFSLILESASTNQTSMYLCASSIEAGLEISYEQYFGPGTRLTVT.

V gene TRBV6-1 combines with J gene TRBJ2-7; possibly TRBD2 for D (6 bases). Germline loops: CDR1 MNHNS, CDR2 SASEGT. The CDR3 runs 14 residues. V shed 1 base and J shed 6 bases, with 13 bases lying between them. The CDR3 region is CASSEGREVGEQYF. Here the CDR3 DNA reads TGTGCCAGCAGTGAAGGCAGGGAGGTAGGCGAGCAGTACTTC.

In its sample, this clone was seen a few times. The chain links TRBV19 to TRBJ1-5; tentative D call: TRBD1 (6 bases). The CDR3 is 14 amino acids. Germline V gene sequence: CDR1 LNHDA, CDR2 SQIVND (reference sequence). Between the trimmed V and J ends, which lost 0 bases and 11 bases, there was a span of 14 bases. CDR3 protein: CASSIDADRRAQHF. CDR3 nucleotide sequence: TGTGCCAGTAGTATAGATGCGGACAGAAGGGCCCAGCATTTT.

The rearrangement uses TRBV9 and TRBJ1-3, with D unresolved. V shed 1 base and J shed 0 bases, with 5 bases lying between them. The germline CDR1 and CDR2 sequences are SGDLS and YYNGEE. The CDR3 length is 14 residues. This chain's CDR3 is CASSVLFSGNTIYF. DNA of the CDR3: TGTGCCAGCAGCGTATTATTCTCTGGAAACACCATATATTTT.

The chain is built from TRBV5-1 and TRBJ2-6; TRBD1 might be the D (5 bases). This CDR3 is 15 amino acids long. Germline CDR1 reads SGHRS; CDR2 reads YFSETQ. The V and J ends lost 3 bases and 0 bases respectively, with 7 bases between them. The CDR3 sequence is CASSSQGSGANVLTF. The CDR3 bases are TGCGCCAGCAGCTCTCAGGGCTCTGGGGCCAACGTCCTGACTTTC.

This clone was counted a single time. The J gene is TRBJ1-2, the V gene TRBV6-2 or TRBV6-3; 7 nucleotides align to TRBD1. V trimming: 5 bases; J trimming: 6 bases; junction bases outside the gene matches: 6. Germline V gives CDR1 MNHEY, CDR2 SVGEGT. The CDR3 covers 13 residues. CDR3 in DNA: TGTGCCAGCAGTCCGCGACAGGGTCATGGCTACACCTTC. Residues: CASSPRQGHGYTF.

The chain combines TRBV28 with TRBJ2-1, with TRBD2 identical over 10 bases. V lost 4 bases and J lost 6; bases outside the gene matches: 6. Germline V gene sequence: CDR1 MDHEN, CDR2 SYDVKM. The length of the CDR3 is 15 residues. The DNA of the CDR3 is TGTGCCAGCAGTTGGCGTCTAGCGGGAGCCAATGAGCAGTTCTTC. Amino acid sequence: CASSWRLAGANEQFF.

V is TRBV29-1 and J is TRBJ2-7; 9 bases are shared with TRBD1. CDR3 length: 15 amino acids. V lost 4 bases to trimming and J lost 6 bases; unmatched junction nucleotides: 13. Germline V gene lookup returns CDR1 SQVTM and CDR2 ANQGSEA. The CDR3 here is CSVATPNRGPGEQYF. CDR3 in DNA: TGCAGCGTTGCTACCCCAAACAGGGGGCCCGGCGAGCAGTACTTC.